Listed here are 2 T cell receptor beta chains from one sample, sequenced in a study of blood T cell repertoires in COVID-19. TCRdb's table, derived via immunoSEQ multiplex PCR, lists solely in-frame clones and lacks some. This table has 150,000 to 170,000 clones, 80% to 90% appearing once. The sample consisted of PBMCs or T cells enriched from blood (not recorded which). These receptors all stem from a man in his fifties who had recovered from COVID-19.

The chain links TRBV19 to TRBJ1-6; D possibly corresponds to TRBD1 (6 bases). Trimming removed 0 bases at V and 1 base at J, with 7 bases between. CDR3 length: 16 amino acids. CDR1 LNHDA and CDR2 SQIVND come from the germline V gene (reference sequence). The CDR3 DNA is TGTGCCAGTAGTATAGAGGGGGCATCCTATAATTCACCCCTCCACTTT. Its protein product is CASSIEGASYNSPLHF.

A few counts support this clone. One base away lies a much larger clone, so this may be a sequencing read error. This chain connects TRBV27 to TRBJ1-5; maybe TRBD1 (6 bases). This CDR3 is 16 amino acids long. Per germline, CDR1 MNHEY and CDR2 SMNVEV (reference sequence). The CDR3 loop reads CARSSGEGGTNQPQHF. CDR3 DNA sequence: TGTGCCCGCAGTTCGGGGGAGGGGGGGACGAATCAGCCCCAGCATTTT.